The source of this TCR beta chain is a study of monozygotic twins with inflammatory bowel disease. Per germline, CDR1 SGHTA and CDR2 FQGTGA. The CDR3 loop spans 16 amino acids. Donors each gave around 2.6 ml of blood. With the 5' RACE reads reprocessed, TCRdb shows one record per CDR3 protein and no DNA. The sample spans approximately 150,000 distinct CDR3 sequences; the ten largest clones claim roughly 2.6%. For this clonotype: Its cognate antigen is unknown.

General study findings and limits: Patients received differing immunosuppressive treatments, which may have added variability to their repertoires. By inverse Simpson index, TCRbeta diversity was lower in IBD patients than in healthy co-twins.

The sequence came from a human donor with ulcerative colitis or Crohn's disease, or a healthy co-twin of an affected twin (not recorded which). V and J are TRBV7-3 and TRBJ1-3; TCRdb proposes TRBD1, but this gene call is untestable without DNA. The source material was blood. CDR3 residues: CASRPITGVSGNTIYF. The full variable domain, completed using reference TRBV7-3 and TRBJ1-3, is GAGVSQTPSNKVTEKGKYVELRCDPISGHTALYWYRQSLGQGPEFLIYFQGTGAADDSGLPNDRFFAVRPEGSVSTLKIQRTERGDSAVYLCASRPITGVSGNTIYFGEGSWLTVV.